This T cell receptor (beta chain) came from a study of breast tumors, draining lymph nodes, adjacent tissues. Samples came from axillary lymph nodes draining the breast cancer. V lost 3 bases and J lost 3, with 17 bases in between. This CDR3 has 16 residues. From germline, CDR1 is SGHTA and CDR2 FQGNSA. TCRdb re-analysed the multiplex PCR reads in MiXCR, keeping a single row per CDR3 protein. The sample lists over 150,000 distinct CDR3 sequences, 25% to 40% occurring once. This clonotype has a count of ten or more. The clonotype was recovered from a female donor with breast cancer. Some clones in this sample may be carry-over from other donors' samples. The chain combines TRBV7-2 with TRBJ1-2; D possibly corresponds to TRBD1 (5 bases). Sequenced input: axillary lymph node tissue. The CDR3 is CASSLQGRFRDYGYTF. The CDR3 DNA follows: TGTGCCAGCAGCTTGCAGGGAAGGTTCCGGGACTATGGCTACACCTTC.